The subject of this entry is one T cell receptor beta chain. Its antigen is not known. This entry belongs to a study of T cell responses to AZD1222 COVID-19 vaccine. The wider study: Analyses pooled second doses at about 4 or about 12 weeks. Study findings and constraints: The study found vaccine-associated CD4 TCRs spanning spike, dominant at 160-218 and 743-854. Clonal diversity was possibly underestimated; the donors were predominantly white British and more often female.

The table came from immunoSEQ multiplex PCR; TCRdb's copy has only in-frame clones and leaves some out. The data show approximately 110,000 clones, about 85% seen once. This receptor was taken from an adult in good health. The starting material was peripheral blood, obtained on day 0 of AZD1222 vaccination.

Here the CDR3 DNA reads TGCGCCAGCAGGAGAGGACAGGGCATCGAGGCCGGGGAGCTGTTTTTT. This sequence encodes CASRRGQGIEAGELFF. The chain combines TRBV4-1 with TRBJ2-2; 8 bases are shared with TRBD1. Germline V gene sequence: CDR1 MGHRA, CDR2 YSYEKL. V gave up 6 bases and J gave up 6 bases; unmatched junction bases: 12. The CDR3 is 16 residues long.